The clone carrying this T cell receptor beta chain has just a few counts. As yet, its antigen is unknown. Unique molecular identifiers tagged individual cDNA molecules. TCRdb analysed the 5' RACE reads with MiXCR anew, one entry per CDR3 protein. The sample carries about 70,000 distinct CDR3 sequences, roughly 4.8% recorded once. The record originates from a study of early T cells in non-severe SARS-CoV-2 infection. As for the study in general: Investigators sequenced bulk RNA drawn from unsorted whole blood, and chains remained unpaired.

This CDR3 region has 13 residues. Germline CDR1 reads DFQATT; CDR2 reads SNEGSKA (reference sequence). V dropped 6 bases and J dropped 0 bases, with 10 bases sitting between them. Study conclusions and caveats: VDJdb-based annotation leaned toward anti-spike CD8 responses and missed private and CD4 specificities.

The clonotype was recovered from an adult who was a healthcare worker with PCR-confirmed SARS-CoV-2 infection or an uninfected control (not recorded which). The donor label of this sample is uncertain. The J gene is TRBJ2-3, the V gene TRBV20-1; D tentatively fits TRBD1 or TRBD2 (7 bases each). The sample in question was whole blood, obtained at baseline. In DNA form, the CDR3 reads TGCAGTGCCAGGGGGGGCAGCACAGATACGCAGTATTTT. Translation gives CSARGGSTDTQYF.